The 5 T cell receptor beta chains below were found in one sample sequenced in a study of CD8+ T cells in alopecia areata. Scientists pooled cutaneous lymph node cells and sorted them on CD4, CD8alpha, NKG2D, NKG2ACE and other markers. The sequencing template was cDNA reverse transcribed from extracted RNA. Assay: immunoSEQ multiplex PCR; the TCRdb copy retains only in-frame clones and omits some. Altogether approximately 300,000 clones were found in the sample, and no singletons occur. Sequencing was done on a sample of CD4+ T cells sorted from a lymph node. The origin of the receptors is a C3H/HeJ mouse with alopecia areata. The mice in this strain carry MHC haplotype H2-k.

This clone turned up a few times. The genes and germline here are from mouse. Read coverage stops 4 residues before the CDR3 terminus; the germline J gene supplies the remainder. The same CDR3 also results from other DNA sequences found in this sample. The chain joins TRBV29 to TRBJ2-1; TRBD2 matches 7 bases. V trimming: 4 bases; J trimming: 4 bases; junction bases outside the gene matches: 1. Germline CDR1 is MSHET and CDR2 is SYDVDS. This CDR3 is 13 amino acids long. Partial CDR3 DNA: TGTGCTAGCAGTTGGGGGGGGTATGCT. This sequence encodes CASSWGGYA. The CDR3 in its entirety is CASSWGGYAEQFF.

On this clone itself: Germline and genes: mouse. The read stops 4 residues short of the end of the CDR3; the missing end is completed from the germline J gene. The sample has other DNA sequences that encode this CDR3 too. V usage is TRBV19 and J usage is TRBJ2-7, with TRBD2 identical over 7 bases. The CDR3 is 15 amino acids. The J segment lost 0 bases and the V segment lost 1 base, leaving 4 bases of the junction unmatched. From germline, CDR1 is FNHDT and CDR2 SITEND (reference sequence). The DNA read from the CDR3 is TGTGCCAGCAGTATACGCTGGGGGAGCTCCTAT. Its protein is CASSIRWGSSY. The whole CDR3 sequence is CASSIRWGSSYEQYF.

Turning to this clone: Gene names are the mouse ones. Coverage ceases 4 residues before the CDR3 finishes, and the germline J gene fills in the end. The same CDR3 is also encoded by other DNA sequences in this sample. The V call is TRBV19, the J call TRBJ2-5; 7 bases map to TRBD2. Trimming removed 4 bases from V and 2 bases from J; junction bases left unmatched: 1. The CDR3 extends over 13 amino acids. Per the germline V gene, CDR1 is FNHDT and CDR2 is SITEND (reference sequence). This CDR3 is CASSPGGQDTQYF. Partial CDR3 DNA: TGTGCCAGCAGTCCTGGGGGCCAAGAC.

The sample holds a few counts of this clone. Gene labels here are mouse ones. Read data end 4 residues before the CDR3 end; the end is taken from the germline J gene. The chain employs TRBV19 and TRBJ2-4; possible D gene TRBD1, 6 bases. The CDR3 is made up of 14 amino acids. From germline, CDR1 is FNHDT and CDR2 SITEND (reference sequence). V was trimmed by 3 bases and J by 0 bases, leaving 8 bases between them. The CDR3 here is CASSRQASQNTLYF. The covered CDR3 bases are TGTGCCAGCAGTAGACAGGCCAGTCAAAAC.

This clone turned up a few times. Gene names and germline refer to mouse. The CDR3 extends 4 residues past the end of the read, so its final part is completed from the germline J gene. The V call is TRBV5, the J call TRBJ2-7; tentatively, D is TRBD2 (6 bases). Germline V gene data show CDR1 as LGHNA and CDR2 as YNLKQL (reference sequence). This CDR3 has 14 residues. The CDR3 sequence: CASSQDWGLYEQYF. CDR3 DNA, as far as it was read: TGTGCCAGCAGCCAAGACTGGGGCCTTTAT.